These 24 T cell receptor beta chains share one sample of origin, sequenced in a study of shared clonotypes between healthy human individuals. Naive-designated CD8 cells lacked CD45RO, were positively enriched for CCR7, and omitted terminally differentiated effector memory CD45RA+ cells. Method: immunoSEQ multiplex PCR; TCRdb's copy keeps in-frame clones and lacks some. The sample has 1.5 million to 2.5 million clones, approximately 94% seen once; the top ten hold 1.2%. Sequences were obtained from naive CD8+ T cells sorted from blood. These receptors were taken from a man aged 18 to 30 in good health.

V is TRBV7-9 and J is TRBJ2-4; 8 nucleotides match TRBD1. CDR1 and CDR2 (germline): SEHNR, FQNEAQ (reference sequence). The CDR3 extends over 13 amino acids. V gave up 6 bases and J gave up 8 bases; unmatched junction bases: 6. CDR3 DNA sequence: TGTGCCAGCAGTCCAGGGGGCTTGGACATTCAGTACTTC. Translation gives CASSPGGLDIQYF.

The chain links TRBV2 to TRBJ2-1; the D gene is possibly TRBD2 (5 bases). V lost 3 bases and J lost 0, with 12 bases in between. The CDR3 totals 16 residues. Germline V CDR1 and CDR2: SNHLY, FYNNEI. CDR3 loop: CASSDPEESSYNEQFF. CDR3 in DNA: TGTGCCAGCAGTGACCCGGAGGAGAGCTCCTACAATGAGCAGTTCTTC.

The chain uses TRBV7-8 and TRBJ2-3; 12 bases agree with TRBD2. Trimming at V came to 5 bases and at J to 2 bases, leaving 11 bases not matched to a gene. Germline V gene lookup returns CDR1 SGHVS and CDR2 FQNEAQ. This CDR3 region has 18 residues. Here the CDR3 DNA reads TGTGCCAGCAGCCCCGATCTAGCGGGAGGGCGGTTCACAGATACGCAGTATTTT. Amino acid sequence: CASSPDLAGGRFTDTQYF.

In regard to this clone: Additional DNA sequences in this sample encode the identical CDR3. The V call is TRBV27, the J call TRBJ2-7; D is possibly TRBD1 (6 bases). The CDR3 spans 13 residues. Trimming took 4 bases from V and 2 from J, leaving 9 bases between them. Per the germline V gene, CDR1 is MNHEY and CDR2 is SMNVEV (reference sequence). CDR3 DNA sequence: TGTGCCAGCAGTTACAGGACAGCCTACGAGCAGTACTTC. Amino acids: CASSYRTAYEQYF.

V gene TRBV28 combines with J gene TRBJ2-7, with TRBD1 as a possible D gene (6 bases). The germline gives CDR1 MDHEN, CDR2 SYDVKM. Trimming pared 5 bases from V and 4 bases from J, leaving 18 bases between. The CDR3 has 15 amino acids. CDR3 sequence (DNA): TGTGCCAGCAGTCAGACCCCCTGGACAGCTTACGAGCAGTACTTC. It is translated as CASSQTPWTAYEQYF. Combining the CDR3 with reference TRBV28 and TRBJ2-7 gives the whole variable domain DVKVTQSSRYLVKRTGEKVFLECVQDMDHENMFWYRQDPGLGLRLIYFSYDVKMKEKGDIPEGYSVSREKKERFSLILESASTNQTSMYLCASSQTPWTAYEQYFGPGTRLTVT.

As for this clone: This sample includes further DNA sequences coding for the same CDR3. The V and J genes are TRBV6-5 and TRBJ2-2; the D is unclear. The V end was cut by 7 bases, the J end by 2 bases, with 5 bases between. This CDR3 has 12 residues. Germline loops: CDR1 MNHEY, CDR2 SVGAGI. CDR3 protein: CASTGNTGELFF. CDR3 bases: TGTGCCAGCACCGGTAACACCGGGGAGCTGTTTTTT.

This clone has a handful of counts. The sample has other DNA sequences that encode this CDR3 too. The J gene is TRBJ1-2, the V gene TRBV19; unclear D gene. The germline V gene has CDR1 LNHDA and CDR2 SQIVND (reference sequence). Deletions cut 8 bases from V and 0 bases from J, with 7 bases between. The CDR3 is 12 residues long. The CDR3 sequence: CASSIANYGYTF. The CDR3 DNA follows: TGTGCCAGTTCGATAGCTAACTATGGCTACACCTTC.

V and J are TRBV21-1 and TRBJ2-7; no check of the table's D call, TRBD1, against the DNA was made. TRBV21-1 is classified as a pseudogene. The CDR3 length is 15 residues. CDR3 protein: CASSSYRGPPYEQYF. Written as DNA, the CDR3 is TGTGCCAGCAGCTCTTACAGGGGCCCTCCCTACGAGCAGTACTTC.

The chain employs TRBV25-1 and TRBJ2-7; 7 nucleotides align to TRBD1. The CDR3 runs to 13 residues. Germline V gene lookup returns CDR1 MGHDK and CDR2 SYGVNS. The trim removed 5 bases at V and 3 bases at J, leaving 4 bases unmatched. Here the CDR3 reads CASSTRQGYEQYF. In nucleotides, the CDR3 is TGTGCCAGCAGTACCCGACAGGGCTACGAGCAGTACTTC.

This chain uses TRBV9 with TRBJ1-1, with D perhaps matching TRBD1 (5 bases). The V and J ends lost 5 bases and 1 base respectively, with 12 bases between them. The V gene's germline CDR1 is SGDLS and CDR2 YYNGEE. There are 14 residues in the CDR3. The CDR3 spells CASSGWGKNTEAFF. CDR3 coding DNA: TGTGCCAGCAGTGGGTGGGGCAAGAACACTGAAGCTTTCTTT.

This sequence joins TRBV7-6 and TRBJ2-2; weak D call: TRBD2 (5 bases). The CDR3 extends over 13 amino acids. V lost 6 bases and J lost 7, with 12 bases in between. Per the germline V gene, CDR1 is SGHVS and CDR2 is FNYEAQ. The CDR3 spells CASSSLGGGELFF. The CDR3 DNA is TGTGCCAGCAGTAGTCTAGGAGGCGGGGAGCTGTTTTTT.

The V and J genes are TRBV2 and TRBJ1-6, with D hard to call. V lost 10 bases and J 2 bases, leaving 12 bases between the germline ends. The CDR3 runs to 14 residues. From germline, CDR1 is SNHLY and CDR2 FYNNEI. The CDR3, as DNA: TGTGCCACCCTGCCCACCACCTATAATTCACCCCTCCACTTT. Translating it yields CATLPTTYNSPLHF.

The rearrangement links TRBV7-9 to TRBJ2-1; TRBD1 aligns across 7 bases. The CDR3 totals 12 residues. The junction had 6 bases not matched to a gene; V was cut back by 4 bases and J by 12 bases. Looked up from germline, CDR1 is SEHNR and CDR2 is FQNEAQ (reference sequence). The CDR3 region has the DNA TGTGCCAGCAGCTCTGGACAGGTCTCGCAGTTCTTC. Translation gives CASSSGQVSQFF.

CDR3 coding DNA: TGTGCCAGCAGCCAATACGGGGGGGCTGTGGAGGGTGAGCAGTTCTTC. It encodes CASSQYGGAVEGEQFF. The chain uses TRBV27 and TRBJ2-1; 8 positions match TRBD2. This CDR3 contains 16 residues. The germline V gene encodes CDR1 MNHEY and CDR2 SMNVEV (reference sequence). V was pared by 6 bases and J by 9 bases, with 16 bases of the junction left unmatched.

The table lists this clone with a count of one. The chain combines TRBV6-1 with TRBJ2-5; 11 bases line up with TRBD1. J gave up 5 bases and V 3 bases, and 2 bases lay outside the gene matches. CDR3 size: 14 residues. The germline CDR1 and CDR2 sequences are MNHNS and SASEGT. CDR3 amino acids: CASSEGQGVETQYF. The CDR3 DNA sequence: TGTGCCAGCAGTGAGGGACAGGGGGTCGAGACCCAGTACTTC.

The V and J genes are TRBV25-1 and TRBJ2-7; no clear D. V was shortened by 3 bases and J by 3 bases, with 6 bases between the two germline ends. This CDR3 contains 12 residues. Germline assignment: CDR1 MGHDK and CDR2 SYGVNS. The CDR3 loop is CASSEDGYEQYF. The CDR3, as DNA: TGTGCCAGCAGTGAGGACGGCTACGAGCAGTACTTC.

The genes are TRBV13 and TRBJ2-5; D possibly corresponds to TRBD1 (5 bases). Germline-derived CDR1 and CDR2 are PRHDT and FYEKMQ (reference sequence). V was shortened by 0 bases and J by 3 bases, with 8 bases between the two germline ends. This CDR3 is built from 14 residues. The CDR3: CASSLGDTEETQYF. The DNA for the CDR3 is TGTGCCAGCAGCTTAGGGGACACCGAAGAGACCCAGTACTTC.

In its sample, this clone was seen once. V is TRBV28 and J is TRBJ1-2, with TRBD1 matching 8 bases. The V segment lost 1 base and the J segment 2 bases; nucleotides outside the gene matches: 12. CDR1 and CDR2 (germline): MDHEN, SYDVKM. The CDR3 runs to 18 residues. CDR3: CASSLSPAGGLYNYGYTF. The CDR3 DNA is TGTGCCAGCAGTTTATCGCCTGCAGGGGGCCTTTACAACTATGGCTACACCTTC.

The gene calls are TRBV28 and TRBJ1-5; 10 bases fit TRBD1. CDR1 is MDHEN, CDR2 SYDVKM, per germline. The trim removed 5 bases at V and 3 bases at J, leaving 7 bases unmatched. The CDR3 has 16 residues. Here the CDR3 reads CASSPRTGGPNQPQHF. CDR3 in DNA: TGTGCCAGCAGTCCTAGGACAGGGGGACCCAATCAGCCCCAGCATTTT.

This clone was recorded only once. The rearrangement uses TRBV4-3 and TRBJ2-7, with D possibly being TRBD2 (5 bases). This CDR3 comprises 15 residues. V lost 1 base, J lost 2 bases, and 12 bases lay in between. Germline V lookup: CDR1 LGHNA, CDR2 YSLEER. CDR3: CASSQVLDGAYEQYF. The CDR3 DNA sequence: TGCGCCAGCAGCCAAGTTCTTGACGGGGCCTACGAGCAGTACTTC.

V gene TRBV7-9 combines with J gene TRBJ2-7; D gene unclear. CDR1 SEHNR and CDR2 FQNEAQ come from the germline V gene (reference sequence). The CDR3 is 15 residues long. V lost 5 bases to trimming and J lost 1 base, with 15 bases between them. The CDR3 protein is CASSPRTALSYEQYF. The CDR3 DNA is TGTGCCAGCAGCCCGCGGACCGCTCTTTCCTACGAGCAGTACTTC. The full variable domain, completed using reference TRBV7-9 and TRBJ2-7, is DTGVSQNPRHKITKRGQNVTFRCDPISEHNRLYWYRQTLGQGPEFLTYFQNEAQLEKSRLLSDRFSAERPKGSFSTLEIQRTEQGDSAMYLCASSPRTALSYEQYFGPGTRLTVT.

Comment on this clone: Other DNA sequences of this sample code for an identical CDR3. V usage is TRBV18 and J usage is TRBJ2-1; D possibly matches TRBD1 or TRBD2 (6 bases each). This CDR3 has 15 amino acids. The ends were cut back, 3 bases at V and 0 bases at J, with 9 bases in the middle. The germline gives CDR1 KGHSH, CDR2 LQKENI. CDR3 region: CASSPGGSSYNEQFF. CDR3 coding DNA: TGTGCCAGCTCACCCGGGGGCAGCTCCTACAATGAGCAGTTCTTC.

V usage is TRBV19 and J usage is TRBJ1-1; D gene uncertain. V was clipped by 9 bases and J by 0 bases, with 8 bases between them. In germline, CDR1 is LNHDA, CDR2 SQIVND (reference sequence). This CDR3 has 12 amino acids. The CDR3 loop reads CASQALNTEAFF. The CDR3 DNA is TGTGCCAGCCAGGCGTTGAACACTGAAGCTTTCTTT.

The chain couples TRBV15 to TRBJ2-7; 7 bases map to TRBD1. Germline-derived CDR1 and CDR2 are LNHNV and YYDKDF (reference sequence). The CDR3 has 13 residues. The V and J ends lost 4 bases and 3 bases, in that order; junction bases with no gene match: 3. The DNA of the CDR3 is TGTGCCACCAGCATCGGGACAGACTACGAGCAGTACTTC. This translates into CATSIGTDYEQYF.